This T cell receptor (beta chain) was sequenced in a study of blood T cell repertoires in COVID-19. Study information: T cells, B-cell-depleted T cells, or PBMCs supplied cDNA or gDNA.

Seattle researchers signed up patients amid active infection and tracked them longitudinally. Some clones are missing from TCRdb's copy, which holds only in-frame ones; the method was immunoSEQ multiplex PCR. This table has 150,000 to 200,000 clones, approximately 87% appearing once. The V segment lost 2 bases and the J segment 5 bases; nucleotides outside the gene matches: 9. Germline assignment: CDR1 LGHDT and CDR2 YNNKEL (reference sequence). CDR3 size: 17 residues. This rearrangement joins TRBV3-1 (or the pseudogene TRBV3-2) to TRBJ2-1, with 10 bases lining up with TRBD2. Sequencing was carried out using peripheral blood. The receptor was isolated from a woman aged 55-69 years with COVID-19, enrolled during active disease. This CDR3 reads CASSQPLSGRVDNEQFF. The DNA for the CDR3 is TGTGCCAGCAGCCAACCCCTGAGCGGGAGGGTTGACAATGAGCAGTTCTTC.